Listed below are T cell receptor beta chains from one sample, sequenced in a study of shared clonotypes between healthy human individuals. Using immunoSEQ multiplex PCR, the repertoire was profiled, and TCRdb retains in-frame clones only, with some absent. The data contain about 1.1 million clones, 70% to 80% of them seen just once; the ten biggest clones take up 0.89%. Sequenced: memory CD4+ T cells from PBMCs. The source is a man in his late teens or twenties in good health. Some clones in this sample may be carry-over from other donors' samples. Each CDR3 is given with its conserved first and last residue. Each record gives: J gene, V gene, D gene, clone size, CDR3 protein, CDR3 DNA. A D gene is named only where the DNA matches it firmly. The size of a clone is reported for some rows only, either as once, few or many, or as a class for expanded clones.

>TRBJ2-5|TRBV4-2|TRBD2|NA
CASGAGGGGETQYF
TGTGCCAGCGGCGCGGGGGGGGGCGGAGAGACCCAGTACTTC
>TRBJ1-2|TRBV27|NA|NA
CASSFGRYYGYTF
TGTGCCAGCAGTTTCGGCAGATATTATGGCTACACCTTC
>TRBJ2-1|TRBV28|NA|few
CASRRGGDVRDNEQFF
TGTGCCAGCCGAAGAGGGGGTGATGTAAGGGACAATGAGCAGTTCTTC
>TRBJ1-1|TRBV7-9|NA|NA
CASSLGGDGSMAFF
TGTGCCAGCAGCTTAGGGGGGGACGGATCGATGGCTTTCTTT
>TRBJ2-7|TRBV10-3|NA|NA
CAISAFRGTLREQYF
TGTGCCATCAGCGCATTCCGGGGAACCCTCCGCGAGCAGTACTTC
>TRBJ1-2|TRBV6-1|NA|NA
CASSEDLRGGGYTF
TGTGCCAGCAGTGAAGATTTAAGGGGCGGGGGCTACACCTTC
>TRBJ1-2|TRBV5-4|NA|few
CASSLAGEGGYTF
TGTGCCAGCAGCTTGGCAGGGGAGGGTGGCTACACCTTC
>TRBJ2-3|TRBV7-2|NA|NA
CASSFESGTDTQYF
TGTGCCAGCAGCTTCGAAAGCGGCACAGATACGCAGTATTTT
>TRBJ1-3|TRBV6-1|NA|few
CASRREGFAGNTIYF
TGTGCCAGCAGGCGGGAAGGCTTCGCGGGAAACACCATATATTTT
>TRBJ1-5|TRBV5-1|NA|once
CASSLAGARGQPQHF
TGCGCCAGCAGCTTGGCGGGGGCGAGGGGGCAGCCCCAGCATTTT
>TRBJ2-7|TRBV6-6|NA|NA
CASSYTPGARHQQYF
TGTGCCAGCAGTTATACCCCGGGAGCCCGGCACCAGCAGTACTTC
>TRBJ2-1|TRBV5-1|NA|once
CASSLLGINEQFF
TGCGCCAGCAGCTTGCTTGGGATCAATGAGCAGTTCTTC
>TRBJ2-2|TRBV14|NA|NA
CASSQRTSRAGELFF
TGTGCCAGCAGCCAAAGGACCTCCCGCGCCGGGGAGCTGTTTTTT
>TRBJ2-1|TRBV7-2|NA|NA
CASRPTDYNEQFF
TGTGCCAGCAGGCCCACGGACTACAATGAGCAGTTCTTC
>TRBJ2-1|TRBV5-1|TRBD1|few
CASSLWTGGSGYEQFF
TGCGCCAGCAGCCTATGGACAGGCGGTTCGGGGTATGAGCAGTTCTTC
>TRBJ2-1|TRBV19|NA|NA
CASSIWSGTTEQFF
TGTGCCAGTAGTATTTGGTCCGGGACGACTGAGCAGTTCTTC
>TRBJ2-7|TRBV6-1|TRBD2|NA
CASSATSGSGYEQYF
TGTGCCAGCAGTGCGACTAGCGGGAGTGGGTACGAGCAGTACTTC
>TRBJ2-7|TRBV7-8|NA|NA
CASSLAETGPYEQYF
TGTGCCAGCAGCTTAGCAGAGACTGGGCCCTACGAGCAGTACTTC
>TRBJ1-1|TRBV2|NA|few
CASSVQGRDTEAFF
TGTGCCAGCAGTGTTCAGGGAAGGGACACTGAAGCTTTCTTT
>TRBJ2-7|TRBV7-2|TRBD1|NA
CASSLAWTGFEQYF
TGTGCCAGCAGCTTAGCGTGGACAGGGTTCGAGCAGTACTTC
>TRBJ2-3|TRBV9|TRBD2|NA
CASSETSGADTQYF
TGTGCCAGCAGCGAGACTAGCGGGGCAGATACGCAGTATTTT
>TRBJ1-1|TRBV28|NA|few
CASSLRQTEAFF
TGTGCCAGCAGTTTACGACAGACTGAAGCTTTCTTT
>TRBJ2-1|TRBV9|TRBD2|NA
CASSGSGLGANEQFF
TGTGCCAGCAGCGGATCGGGACTAGGCGCCAATGAGCAGTTCTTC
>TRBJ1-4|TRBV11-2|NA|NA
CASSLGLPNEKLFF
TGTGCCAGCAGCCTGGGACTGCCCAATGAAAAACTGTTTTTT
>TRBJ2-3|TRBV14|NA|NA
CASSQDLGRTDTQYF
TGTGCCAGCAGCCAAGATCTGGGCAGGACAGATACGCAGTATTTT
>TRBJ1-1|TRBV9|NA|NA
CASSRGGTPEAFF
TGTGCCAGCAGCCGCGGGGGGACCCCTGAAGCTTTCTTT
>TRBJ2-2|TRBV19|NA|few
CASTFNTGELFF
TGTGCCAGTACCTTTAACACCGGGGAGCTGTTTTTT
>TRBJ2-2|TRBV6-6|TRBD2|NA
CASSPSGRDTGELFF
TGTGCCAGCAGCCCTAGCGGGAGGGACACCGGGGAGCTGTTTTTT
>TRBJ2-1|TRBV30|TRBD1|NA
CACERNRGYNEQFF
TGTGCCTGCGAACGAAACAGGGGGTACAATGAGCAGTTCTTC
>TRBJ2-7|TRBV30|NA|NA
CAWRPDDYEQYF
TGTGCCTGGAGGCCAGACGACTACGAGCAGTACTTC
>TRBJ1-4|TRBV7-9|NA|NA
CASTDRGGVEEKLFF
TGTGCCAGCACCGACCGGGGGGGCGTGGAAGAAAAACTGTTTTTT
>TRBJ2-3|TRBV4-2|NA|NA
CASSQVDGTSTDTQYF
TGTGCCAGCAGCCAAGTTGACGGAACCAGCACAGATACGCAGTATTTT
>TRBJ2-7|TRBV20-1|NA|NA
CSARDSYEQYF
TGCAGTGCTAGGGACTCCTACGAGCAGTACTTC
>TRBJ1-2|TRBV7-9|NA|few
CASSLSAGGYTF
TGTGCCAGCAGCCTCTCAGCGGGAGGCTACACCTTC
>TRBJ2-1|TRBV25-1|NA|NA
CASSEYRILDPTEQFF
TGTGCCAGCAGTGAATATAGGATCCTCGATCCCACTGAGCAGTTCTTC
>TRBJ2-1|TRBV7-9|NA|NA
CASSPPGRVSNEQFF
TGTGCCAGCAGCCCCCCCGGCAGGGTTAGCAATGAGCAGTTCTTC
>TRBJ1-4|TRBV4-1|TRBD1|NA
CASSLQGRPYNEKLFF
TGCGCCAGCAGCCTACAGGGGCGTCCTTATAATGAAAAACTGTTTTTT
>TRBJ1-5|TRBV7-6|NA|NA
CASRLTDRPCSNQPQHF
TGTGCCAGCAGACTAACGGACAGACCTTGTAGCAATCAGCCCCAGCATTTT
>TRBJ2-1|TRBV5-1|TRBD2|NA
CASSLESGNNEQFF
TGCGCCAGCAGCTTGGAGAGCGGGAACAATGAGCAGTTCTTC
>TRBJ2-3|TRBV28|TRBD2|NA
CASRVGGFGTDTQYF
TGTGCCAGCCGAGTGGGGGGGTTTGGCACAGATACGCAGTATTTT
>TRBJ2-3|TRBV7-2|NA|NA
CASRSTDTQYF
TGTGCCAGCAGATCGACGGATACGCAGTATTTT
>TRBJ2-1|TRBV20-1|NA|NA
CSAVDFNEQFF
TGCAGTGCTGTGGACTTTAATGAGCAGTTCTTC
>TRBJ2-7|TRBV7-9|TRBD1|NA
CASSPGTGGSYEQYF
TGTGCCAGCAGCCCCGGGACAGGGGGCTCGTACGAGCAGTACTTC
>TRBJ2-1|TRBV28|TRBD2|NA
CASNPSGRAIYGEQFF
TGTGCCAGCAATCCTAGCGGGAGGGCCATTTACGGTGAGCAGTTCTTC
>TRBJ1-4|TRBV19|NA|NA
CASTRARHTNEKLFF
TGTGCCAGTACGAGGGCTCGGCATACTAATGAAAAACTGTTTTTT
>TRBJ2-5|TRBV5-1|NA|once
CASSLMGSGPQETQYF
TGCGCCAGCAGCTTGATGGGGTCGGGACCCCAAGAGACCCAGTACTTC
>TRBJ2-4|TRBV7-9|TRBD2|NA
CASSLGLAGENIQYF
TGTGCCAGCAGCTTAGGTCTAGCGGGGGAAAACATTCAGTACTTC
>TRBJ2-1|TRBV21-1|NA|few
CASSKFGTEVNEQFF
TGTGCCAGCAGCAAGTTTGGGACAGAAGTCAATGAGCAGTTCTTC
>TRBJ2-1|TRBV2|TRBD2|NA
CAGWTGTRQDNEQFF
TGTGCCGGCTGGACCGGGACTAGACAAGACAATGAGCAGTTCTTC
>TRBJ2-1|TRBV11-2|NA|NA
CASSLGGQTHNEQFF
TGTGCCAGCAGCTTGGGGGGCCAAACCCACAATGAGCAGTTCTTC
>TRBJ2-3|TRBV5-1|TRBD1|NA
CASSWDRGEDTQYF
TGCGCCAGCAGCTGGGACAGGGGGGAAGATACGCAGTATTTT